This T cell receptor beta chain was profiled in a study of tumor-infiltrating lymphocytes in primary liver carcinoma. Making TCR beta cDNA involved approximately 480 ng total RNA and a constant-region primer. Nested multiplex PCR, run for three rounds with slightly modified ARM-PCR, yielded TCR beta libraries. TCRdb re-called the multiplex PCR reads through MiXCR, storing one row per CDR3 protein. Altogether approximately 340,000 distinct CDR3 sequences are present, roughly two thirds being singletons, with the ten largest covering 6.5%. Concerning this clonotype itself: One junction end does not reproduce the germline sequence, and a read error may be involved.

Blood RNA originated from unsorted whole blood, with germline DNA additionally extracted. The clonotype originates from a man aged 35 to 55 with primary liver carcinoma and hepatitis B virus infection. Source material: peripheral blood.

The chain's CDR3 is CVSSFGSSYKQYF. CDR3 nucleotides: TGTGTCAGCAGCTTCGGCAGCTCCTACAAGCAGTACTTC. The V and J genes are TRBV11-2 and TRBJ2-7; D is ambiguous. CDR1 and CDR2 (germline): SGHAT, FQNNGV. The CDR3 runs 13 residues.